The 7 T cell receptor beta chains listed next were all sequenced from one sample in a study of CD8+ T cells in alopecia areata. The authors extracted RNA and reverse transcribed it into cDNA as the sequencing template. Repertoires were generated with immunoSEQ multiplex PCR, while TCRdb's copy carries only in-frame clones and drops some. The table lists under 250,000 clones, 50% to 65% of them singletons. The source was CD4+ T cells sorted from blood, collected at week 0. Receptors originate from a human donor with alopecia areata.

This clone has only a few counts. CDR3 region: CASSGGTGYNEQFF. The CDR3 DNA sequence: TGTGCCAGCAGTGGTGGGACAGGGTACAATGAGCAGTTCTTC. The chain links TRBV2 to TRBJ2-1; 9 nucleotides line up with TRBD1. The V segment lost 4 bases and the J segment 4 bases; nucleotides outside the gene matches: 2. This CDR3 spans 14 amino acids. Germline V gene data show CDR1 as SNHLY and CDR2 as FYNNEI. Full variable domain (remainder filled in from reference TRBV2 and TRBJ2-1): EPEVTQTPSHQVTQMGQEVILRCVPISNHLYFYWYRQILGQKVEFLVSFYNNEISEKSEIFDDQFSVERPDGSNFTLKIRSTKLEDSAMYFCASSGGTGYNEQFFGPGTRLTVL.

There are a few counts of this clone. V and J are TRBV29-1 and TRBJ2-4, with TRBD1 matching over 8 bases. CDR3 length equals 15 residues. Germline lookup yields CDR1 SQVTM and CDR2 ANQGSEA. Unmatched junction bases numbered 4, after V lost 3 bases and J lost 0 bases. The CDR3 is CSVEDRALAKNIQYF. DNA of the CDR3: TGCAGCGTTGAGGACAGGGCGCTAGCCAAAAACATTCAGTACTTC.

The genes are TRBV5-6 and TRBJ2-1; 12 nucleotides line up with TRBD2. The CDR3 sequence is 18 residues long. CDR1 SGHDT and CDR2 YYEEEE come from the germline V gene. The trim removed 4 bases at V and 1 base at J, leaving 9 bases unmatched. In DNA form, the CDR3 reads TGTGCCAGCAGCCCGGGAGGGACTAGCGGGTCATCCTACAATGAGCAGTTCTTC. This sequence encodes CASSPGGTSGSSYNEQFF.

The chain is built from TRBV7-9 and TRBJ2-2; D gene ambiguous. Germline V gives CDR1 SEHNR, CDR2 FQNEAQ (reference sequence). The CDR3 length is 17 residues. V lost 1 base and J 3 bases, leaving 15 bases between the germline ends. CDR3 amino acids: CASSLVSGGLDTGELFF. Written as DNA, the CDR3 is TGTGCCAGCAGCTTAGTTTCTGGCGGTTTAGACACCGGGGAGCTGTTTTTT.

The CDR3 DNA is TGTGCCAGTAGTATCGAGGGGGAAGCTGGCTACACCTTC. Its translation: CASSIEGEAGYTF. The chain has TRBV19 and TRBJ1-2, with a weak D call TRBD1 (6 bases). The germline CDR1 and CDR2 sequences are LNHDA and SQIVND (reference sequence). Trimming stripped 3 bases from V and 7 bases from J, with 12 bases between. CDR3 length: 13 amino acids.

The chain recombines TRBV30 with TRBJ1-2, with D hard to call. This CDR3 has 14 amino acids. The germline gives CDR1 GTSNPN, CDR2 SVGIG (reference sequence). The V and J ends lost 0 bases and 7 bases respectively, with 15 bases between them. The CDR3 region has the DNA TGTGCCTGGAGTGTACCGAGGACTCGCCTTGGCTACACCTTC. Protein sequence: CAWSVPRTRLGYTF.

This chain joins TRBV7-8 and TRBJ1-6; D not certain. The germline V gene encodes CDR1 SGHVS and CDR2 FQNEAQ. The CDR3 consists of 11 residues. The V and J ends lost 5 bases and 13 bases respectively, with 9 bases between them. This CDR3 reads CASSQTLPLHF. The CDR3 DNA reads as TGTGCCAGCAGCCAGACCCTTCCCCTCCACTTT.